This T cell receptor beta chain was sequenced for a study of blood T cells in healthy people across ages. For the study at large: With template switching, about one barcoded beta molecule was captured per two T cells.

This clonotype was observed a few times. Primers used in a second PCR of roughly 6 to 11 cycles were a sample-barcoded 5' primer and a J-beta primer mix. Every sample produced at least 2.5 million CDR3-containing paired-end reads. TCRdb re-called the 5' RACE reads with MiXCR, one entry per CDR3 protein. The table lists 1.5 million to 2 million distinct CDR3 sequences, around 50% of them singletons. This CDR3 region has 17 residues. The junction had 15 bases not matched to a gene; V was cut back by 4 bases and J by 6 bases. The germline V gene encodes CDR1 LGHNA and CDR2 YNFKEQ. The source is a woman aged 40 to 50 in good health. V is TRBV4-2 and J is TRBJ2-3; TRBD2 agrees at 8 bases. Sequencing input: blood. The CDR3 nucleotides read TGTGCCAGCAGCCGTTCGGGGCGGGGGGCCAACAGGGATACGCAGTATTTT. It specifies CASSRSGRGANRDTQYF.